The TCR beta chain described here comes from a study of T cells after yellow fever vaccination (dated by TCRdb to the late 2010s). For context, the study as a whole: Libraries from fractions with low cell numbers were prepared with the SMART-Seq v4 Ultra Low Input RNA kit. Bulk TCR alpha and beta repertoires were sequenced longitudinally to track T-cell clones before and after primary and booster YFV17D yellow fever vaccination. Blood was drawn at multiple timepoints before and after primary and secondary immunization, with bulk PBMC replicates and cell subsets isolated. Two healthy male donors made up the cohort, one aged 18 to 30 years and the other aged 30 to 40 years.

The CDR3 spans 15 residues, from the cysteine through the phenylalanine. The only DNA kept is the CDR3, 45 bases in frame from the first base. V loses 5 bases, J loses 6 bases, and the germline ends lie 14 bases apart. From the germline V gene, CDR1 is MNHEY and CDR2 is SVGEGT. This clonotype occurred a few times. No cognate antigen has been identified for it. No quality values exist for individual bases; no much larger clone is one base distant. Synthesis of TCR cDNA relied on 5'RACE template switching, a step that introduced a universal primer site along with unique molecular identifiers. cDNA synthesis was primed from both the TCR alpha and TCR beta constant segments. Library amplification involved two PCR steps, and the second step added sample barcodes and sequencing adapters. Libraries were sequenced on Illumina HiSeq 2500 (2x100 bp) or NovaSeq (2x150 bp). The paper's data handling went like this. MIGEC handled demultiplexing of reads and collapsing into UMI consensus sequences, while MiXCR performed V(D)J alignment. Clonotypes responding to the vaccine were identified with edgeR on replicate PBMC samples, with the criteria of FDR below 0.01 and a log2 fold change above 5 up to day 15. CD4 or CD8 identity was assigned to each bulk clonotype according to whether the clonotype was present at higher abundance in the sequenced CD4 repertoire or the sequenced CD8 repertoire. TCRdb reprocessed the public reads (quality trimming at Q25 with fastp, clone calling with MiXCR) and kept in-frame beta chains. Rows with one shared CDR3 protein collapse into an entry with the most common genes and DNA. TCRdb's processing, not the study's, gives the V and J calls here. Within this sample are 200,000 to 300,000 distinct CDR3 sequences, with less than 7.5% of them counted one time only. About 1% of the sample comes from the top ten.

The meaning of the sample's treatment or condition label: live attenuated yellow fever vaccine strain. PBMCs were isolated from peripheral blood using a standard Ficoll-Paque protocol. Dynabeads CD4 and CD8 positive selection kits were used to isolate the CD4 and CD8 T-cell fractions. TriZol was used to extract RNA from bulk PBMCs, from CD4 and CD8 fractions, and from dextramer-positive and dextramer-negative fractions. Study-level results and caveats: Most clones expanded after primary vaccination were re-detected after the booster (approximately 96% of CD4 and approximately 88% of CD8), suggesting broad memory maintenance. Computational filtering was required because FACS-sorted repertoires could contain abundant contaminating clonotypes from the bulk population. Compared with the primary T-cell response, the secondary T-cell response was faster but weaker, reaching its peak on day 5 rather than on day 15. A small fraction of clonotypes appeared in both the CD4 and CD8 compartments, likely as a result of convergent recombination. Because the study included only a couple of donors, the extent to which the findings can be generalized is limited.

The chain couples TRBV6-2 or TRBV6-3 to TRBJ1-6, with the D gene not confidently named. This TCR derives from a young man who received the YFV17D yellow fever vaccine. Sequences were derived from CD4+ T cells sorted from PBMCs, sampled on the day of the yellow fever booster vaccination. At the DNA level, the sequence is TGTGCCAGCAGTCCACTACCGAACTCTAATTCACCCCTCCACTTT. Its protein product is CASSPLPNSNSPLHF.